This T cell receptor beta chain is from a study of cytomegalovirus exposure and HLA in healthy donors. Overall study results and limits: In a later analysis, TCR beta V- and J-gene trimming showed a link to a missense DCLRE1C variant. Being productive about 87% or about 30% of the time was typical of most TCR beta V segments in an earlier analysis. The study put some 160 TCR beta chains on its list as cytomegalovirus-associated. Apparent HLA restriction characterized most CMV-associated TCR beta chains in a later analysis.

PCR involved 60 Vbeta and 13 Jbeta primers. Clones were sequenced by immunoSEQ multiplex PCR, and TCRdb holds only the in-frame ones, with some missing. The sample has tens of thousands of clones. A word on this clone: Its specificity is not known.

There are 14 residues in the CDR3. Germline CDR1 and CDR2: SGHAT and FQNNGV. The sample was PBMCs. The sequence came from a man between 18 and 29 years old in good health and CMV-seropositive. V usage is TRBV11-2 and J usage is TRBJ2-5; perhaps TRBD2 as D (6 bases). Judging by the DNA end, TRBJ2-7 fits better; the J call may be wrong. CDR3 in DNA: TGTGCCAGCAGCTACGCGGGGCCCACCTACGAGCAGTACTTC. Amino acids: CASSYAGPTYEQYF.